Following are 22 T cell receptor beta chains from one sample sequenced in a study of blood T cell repertoires in COVID-19. The protocol was immunoSEQ multiplex PCR, while the TCRdb copy is restricted to in-frame clones and leaves out a portion. This sample has about 480,000 clones, with roughly 90% found just once. The sequenced sample was PBMCs or T cells enriched from blood (not recorded which). The receptor set was obtained from a woman aged 40-49 years who had recovered from COVID-19.

The chain uses TRBV3-1 (or the pseudogene TRBV3-2) and TRBJ2-1; 13 bases fit TRBD2. The V segment lost 0 bases and the J segment 6 bases; nucleotides outside the gene matches: 5. CDR1 is LGHDT and CDR2 is YNNKEL in the germline V gene (reference sequence). This CDR3 is built from 17 residues. The CDR3 is CASSQEETSGRCNEQFF. CDR3 DNA: TGTGCCAGCAGCCAAGAAGAGACTAGCGGGAGGTGCAATGAGCAGTTCTTC.

A single count supports this clone. The genes are TRBV6-5 and TRBJ2-7, with 10 bases aligning to TRBD2. The CDR3 length is 16 residues. Germline V lookup: CDR1 MNHEY, CDR2 SVGAGI. Germline trimming cut 6 bases from V and 0 bases from J; bases unmatched to any gene: 8. CDR3 nucleotides: TGTGCCAGCAGCTACAGTTCTAGCGGGAGCTCCTACGAGCAGTACTTC. Translating it yields CASSYSSSGSSYEQYF.

CDR3 in DNA: TGCGCCAGCAGCTCGGGACTAGCGGACACCTACGAGCAGTACTTC. Translated: CASSSGLADTYEQYF. The rearrangement joins TRBV4-1 to TRBJ2-7; 11 bases are shared with TRBD2. The CDR3 loop spans 15 amino acids. Germline CDR1 and CDR2: MGHRA and YSYEKL. Germline trimming cut 5 bases from V and 2 bases from J; bases unmatched to any gene: 5.

The chain links TRBV7-9 to TRBJ2-1, with 7 bases matching TRBD1. V was pared by 0 bases and J by 7 bases, with 6 bases of the junction left unmatched. The CDR3 consists of 15 residues. The germline gives CDR1 SEHNR, CDR2 FQNEAQ (reference sequence). CDR3 nucleotides: TGTGCCAGCAGCTTAGCAGGGGGCGCAGGGAATGAGCAGTTCTTC. It encodes CASSLAGGAGNEQFF.

The genes are TRBV25-1 and TRBJ1-6; 9 nucleotides line up with TRBD1. CDR1 and CDR2 (germline): MGHDK, SYGVNS. CDR3 length: 18 residues. Trimming cost V 3 bases and J 7 bases; bases outside gene matches: 13. CDR3 in amino acids: CASSEALGTGPRNSPLHF. CDR3 nucleotides: TGTGCCAGCAGTGAGGCCTTGGGGACAGGGCCTCGGAATTCACCCCTCCACTTT.

The J gene is TRBJ1-1, the V gene TRBV5-4; weak D call: TRBD1 (6 bases). CDR1 is SGHNT, CDR2 YYREEE, per germline (reference sequence). V lost 3 bases to trimming and J lost 3 bases, with 15 bases between them. This CDR3 region has 15 residues. The CDR3 reads CASSSGGFQDTEAFF. The DNA of the CDR3 is TGTGCCAGCAGCTCGGGGGGCTTCCAGGACACTGAAGCTTTCTTT.

This chain uses TRBV9 with TRBJ1-2; D is ambiguous. The V gene's germline CDR1 is SGDLS and CDR2 YYNGEE. The CDR3 extends over 15 amino acids. V was trimmed by 3 bases and J by 4 bases, leaving 16 bases between them. The CDR3 region is CASSARPGGLYGYTF. The DNA of the CDR3 is TGTGCCAGCAGCGCGAGGCCAGGCGGACTCTATGGCTACACCTTC.

Points on this clone: The same CDR3 is also encoded by other DNA sequences in this sample. The chain joins TRBV19 to TRBJ1-1; D remains ambiguous. This CDR3 spans 13 amino acids. Germline loops: CDR1 LNHDA, CDR2 SQIVND (reference sequence). V dropped 3 bases and J dropped 1 base, with 6 bases sitting between them. The CDR3 DNA sequence: TGTGCCAGTAGTATCGGGGAGAACACTGAAGCTTTCTTT. As protein: CASSIGENTEAFF.

This rearrangement joins TRBV6-5 to TRBJ2-1, with a weak D call TRBD2 (6 bases). The length of the CDR3 is 15 residues. CDR1 is MNHEY and CDR2 is SVGAGI in the germline V gene. Deletions cut 4 bases from V and 0 bases from J, with 10 bases between. CDR3 DNA: TGTGCCAGCAGTTCGTGGCGGGACTCCTACAATGAGCAGTTCTTC. As protein: CASSSWRDSYNEQFF.

Only one count was recorded for this clone. The V gene is TRBV5-1, the J gene TRBJ2-1, with 7 nucleotides matching TRBD1. Trimming cost V 4 bases and J 8 bases; bases outside gene matches: 6. Germline CDR1 SGHRS, CDR2 YFSETQ. CDR3 size: 13 residues. CDR3 loop: CASSTRQGYEQFF. The CDR3, as DNA: TGCGCCAGCAGCACCAGACAGGGCTATGAGCAGTTCTTC.

On this clone itself: Compared with germline, one end of the junction differs, possibly owing to a read error. This chain joins TRBV10-3 and TRBJ2-5; D call uncertain. CDR1 ENHRY and CDR2 SYGVKD come from the germline V gene. The length of the CDR3 is 13 residues. The CDR3 protein is CTISELGAETQYF. In DNA form, the CDR3 reads TGTACCATCAGTGAGTTAGGAGCAGAGACCCAGTACTTC.

A note on this clone: The sample has other DNA sequences that encode this CDR3 too. The V and J genes are TRBV7-2 and TRBJ1-3, with a possible D match to TRBD1 (6 bases). CDR1 is SGHTA and CDR2 is FQGNSA in the germline V gene. This CDR3 is built from 16 residues. V was trimmed by 5 bases and J by 0 bases, leaving 14 bases between them. Here the CDR3 DNA reads TGTGCCAGCAGCGCAGGGACAACCAGCTCTGGAAACACCATATATTTT. This translates into CASSAGTTSSGNTIYF.

This clone was seen a handful of times. The chain uses TRBV19 and TRBJ1-5, with D possibly being TRBD1 (5 bases). V shed 1 base and J shed 1 base, with 14 bases lying between them. Germline V gene data show CDR1 as LNHDA and CDR2 as SQIVND (reference sequence). The CDR3 is 17 amino acids. For the CDR3, the DNA is TGTGCCAGTAGTATAGGTTGGGGGGTAGGGAGCAATCAGCCCCAGCATTTT. Its protein is CASSIGWGVGSNQPQHF.

This clone was detected once. V is TRBV5-8 and J is TRBJ1-3; TRBD1 matches at 7 bases. CDR3 length: 17 amino acids. Germline V lookup: CDR1 SGHTS, CDR2 YDEGEE. V was clipped by 1 base and J by 3 bases; unmatched bases: 10. Here the CDR3 reads CASSLSVTGVFGNTIYF. In nucleotides, the CDR3 is TGTGCCAGCAGCTTGTCAGTCACAGGGGTGTTTGGAAACACCATATATTTT.

This clone is a singleton in its sample. The chain carries TRBV6-2 or TRBV6-3 and TRBJ1-2, with D maybe TRBD1 (6 bases). Trimming cost V 6 bases and J 1 base, with 9 bases left between them. Germline lookup yields CDR1 MNHEY and CDR2 SVGEGT. The CDR3 runs 13 residues. CDR3 bases: TGTGCCAGCAGCCAGGGGATTAACTATGGCTACACCTTC. The encoded protein is CASSQGINYGYTF.

This chain links TRBV6-5 with TRBJ1-5; no reliable D call. V dropped 6 bases and J dropped 4 bases, with 13 bases sitting between them. The length of the CDR3 is 14 residues. Germline loops: CDR1 MNHEY, CDR2 SVGAGI. The CDR3 region has the DNA TGTGCCAGCAGCCCCCGCGGAGGTAATCAGCCCCAGCATTTT. Its protein is CASSPRGGNQPQHF.

The chain joins TRBV5-8 to TRBJ1-2; 10 bases are shared with TRBD1. The V gene's germline CDR1 is SGHTS and CDR2 YDEGEE. The CDR3 has 16 amino acids. V was clipped by 7 bases and J by 0 bases; unmatched bases: 9. CDR3 sequence: CASSRDRGSANYGYTF. The DNA for the CDR3 is TGTGCCAGCTCCCGGGACAGGGGTTCAGCTAACTATGGCTACACCTTC.

The V call is TRBV4-1, the J call TRBJ1-2, with a weak D call TRBD1 (6 bases). V dropped 0 bases and J dropped 4 bases, with 15 bases sitting between them. The CDR3 has 16 amino acids. CDR1 MGHRA and CDR2 YSYEKL come from the germline V gene. The CDR3 DNA reads TGCGCCAGCAGCCAAGATCAAAGAGGGGGAATCTATGGCTACACCTTC. This gives the protein CASSQDQRGGIYGYTF.

This clone has only a few counts. Distinct nucleotide sequences in the sample also encode this CDR3. This chain uses TRBV7-2 with TRBJ2-7; TRBD2 matches at 10 bases. Per germline, CDR1 SGHTA and CDR2 FQGNSA. The CDR3 loop spans 14 amino acids. V was clipped by 2 bases and J by 3 bases; unmatched bases: 1. CDR3: CASSLRLAGYEQYF. The CDR3 bases are TGTGCCAGCAGCTTAAGACTAGCGGGCTACGAGCAGTACTTC.

The J gene is TRBJ2-7, the V gene TRBV11-2; 9 nucleotides align to TRBD2. With V trimmed by 1 base and J by 2 bases, 0 bases remained unmatched. The CDR3 loop spans 14 amino acids. Germline V gives CDR1 SGHAT, CDR2 FQNNGV. The CDR3 DNA reads TGTGCCAGCAGCTTAGTAGCGGGAGCCTACGAGCAGTACTTC. Amino acid sequence: CASSLVAGAYEQYF.

This sequence joins TRBV7-9 and TRBJ1-2, with a weak D call TRBD1 (6 bases). The CDR3 totals 14 residues. Germline V CDR1 and CDR2: SEHNR, FQNEAQ (reference sequence). V lost 4 bases to trimming and J lost 5 bases, with 14 bases between them. DNA of the CDR3: TGTGCCAGCAGCTATCACACAGGGTTTTATGGCTACACCTTC. This translates into CASSYHTGFYGYTF.

This clone was recorded only once. The chain joins TRBV7-6 to TRBJ1-3; D is possibly TRBD1 (5 bases). The CDR3 consists of 16 residues. Germline-derived CDR1 and CDR2 are SGHVS and FNYEAQ. Trimming removed 3 bases at V and 0 bases at J, with 12 bases between. The DNA for the CDR3 is TGTGCCAGCAGCTTCGACAGCCTGAACTCTGGAAACACCATATATTTT. Translation: CASSFDSLNSGNTIYF. The variable domain in full, with the rest retrieved from reference TRBV7-6 and TRBJ1-3, is GAGVSQSPRYKVTKRGQDVALRCDPISGHVSLYWYRQALGQGPEFLTYFNYEAQQDKSGLPNDRFSAERPEGSISTLTIQRTEQRDSAMYRCASSFDSLNSGNTIYFGEGSWLTVV.